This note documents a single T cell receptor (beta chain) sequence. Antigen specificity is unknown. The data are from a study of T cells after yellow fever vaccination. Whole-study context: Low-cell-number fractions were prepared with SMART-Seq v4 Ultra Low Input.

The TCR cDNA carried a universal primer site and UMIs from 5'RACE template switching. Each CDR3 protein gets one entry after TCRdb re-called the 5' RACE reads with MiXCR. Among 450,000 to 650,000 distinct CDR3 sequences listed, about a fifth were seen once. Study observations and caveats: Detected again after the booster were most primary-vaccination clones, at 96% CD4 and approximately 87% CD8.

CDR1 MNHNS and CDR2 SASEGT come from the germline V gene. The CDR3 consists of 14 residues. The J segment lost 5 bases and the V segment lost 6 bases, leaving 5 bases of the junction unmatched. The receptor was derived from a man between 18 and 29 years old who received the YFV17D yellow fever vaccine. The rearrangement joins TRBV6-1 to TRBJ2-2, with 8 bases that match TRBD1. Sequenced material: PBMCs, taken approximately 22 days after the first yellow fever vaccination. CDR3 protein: CASRPDRVTGELFF. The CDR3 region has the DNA TGTGCCAGCAGGCCGGACAGGGTGACCGGGGAGCTGTTTTTT.